The 24 T cell receptor beta chains below come from one sample, sequenced in a study of cytomegalovirus exposure and HLA in healthy donors. Assay: immunoSEQ multiplex PCR; the TCRdb copy retains only in-frame clones and omits some. Here the sample spans 220,000 or so clones, 80% to 95% being singletons. Specimen: PBMCs. These receptors all come from a woman aged 18-35 years in good health and CMV-seronegative.

The J gene is TRBJ2-1, the V gene TRBV28; 12 bases line up with TRBD2. V shed 3 bases, J shed 8 bases, and the junction held 11 bases outside the gene matches. Looked up from germline, CDR1 is MDHEN and CDR2 is SYDVKM. There are 17 residues in the CDR3. This CDR3 reads CASSFATSGGLSDEQFF. DNA of the CDR3: TGTGCCAGCAGTTTTGCCACTAGCGGGGGGTTAAGTGATGAGCAGTTCTTC.

This sequence joins TRBV6-5 and TRBJ2-5, with D perhaps TRBD1 (6 bases). The CDR3 contains 15 residues. Per germline, CDR1 MNHEY and CDR2 SVGAGI. V lost 5 bases to trimming and J lost 1 base, with 14 bases between them. The CDR3 region has the DNA TGTGCCAGCAGTAAAGACCAGGGGATCCAAGAGACCCAGTACTTC. This codes for CASSKDQGIQETQYF.

This rearrangement joins TRBV11-2 to TRBJ1-2; TRBD1 might be the D (5 bases). Per the germline V gene, CDR1 is SGHAT and CDR2 is FQNNGV. This CDR3 region has 13 residues. V was trimmed by 1 base and J by 4 bases, leaving 7 bases between them. Written as DNA, the CDR3 is TGTGCCAGCAGCTTAGCACAGGCCTATGGCTACACCTTC. Residues: CASSLAQAYGYTF.

The CDR3 sequence is CATSTSGRPTDTQYF. The CDR3 DNA is TGTGCCACCAGCACTAGCGGGAGACCCACAGATACGCAGTATTTT. V and J are TRBV15 and TRBJ2-3, with 10 bases fitting TRBD2. Germline CDR1 reads LNHNV; CDR2 reads YYDKDF (reference sequence). The CDR3 runs 15 residues. J lost 2 bases, V lost 4 bases, and 3 bases had no gene match.

The rearrangement joins TRBV6-5 to TRBJ2-7; TRBD2 matches at 9 bases. In germline, CDR1 is MNHEY, CDR2 SVGAGI. The CDR3 runs to 15 residues. V was clipped by 0 bases and J by 2 bases; unmatched bases: 2. The CDR3 DNA reads as TGTGCCAGCAGTTACTCGCGGACTAGCGCCTACGAGCAGTACTTC. Residues: CASSYSRTSAYEQYF.

This clone came up once. The rearrangement joins TRBV25-1 to TRBJ1-1, with 9 bases identical to TRBD1. CDR1 and CDR2 (germline): MGHDK, SYGVNS. The CDR3 covers 18 residues. J was trimmed by 6 bases and V by 2 bases; bases with no gene match: 16. The CDR3 DNA reads as TGTGCCAGCAGTGAAGTTTCGGGACAGGGAGCGCTATCCCCTGAAGCTTTCTTT. This sequence encodes CASSEVSGQGALSPEAFF.

For the CDR3, the DNA is TGTGCCAGCAGCCACCGGGACATCCAAGGCGAAAAACTGTTTTTT. This translates into CASSHRDIQGEKLFF. The chain carries TRBV5-8 and TRBJ1-4; D might be TRBD1 (6 bases). Trimming stripped 4 bases from V and 8 bases from J, with 18 bases between. CDR1 SGHTS and CDR2 YDEGEE come from the germline V gene. CDR3 length: 15 amino acids.

This chain joins TRBV15 and TRBJ1-3; D uncertain. The germline CDR1 and CDR2 sequences are LNHNV and YYDKDF (reference sequence). CDR3 length: 16 amino acids. The germline V and J ends were trimmed by 0 bases and 4 bases, with 13 bases remaining between them. CDR3 sequence: CATSRDQFVLGNTIYF. CDR3 bases: TGTGCCACCAGCAGAGACCAATTCGTACTGGGAAACACCATATATTTT.

The chain recombines TRBV6-4 with TRBJ2-1, with 12 bases aligning to TRBD2. J lost 6 bases, V lost 4 bases, and 4 bases had no gene match. Germline-derived CDR1 and CDR2 are MRHNA and SNTAGT. This CDR3 contains 15 residues. CDR3 protein: CASSVRLAGVNEQFF. The CDR3 region has the DNA TGTGCCAGCAGTGTACGACTAGCGGGAGTCAATGAGCAGTTCTTC.

The V and J genes are TRBV5-6 and TRBJ1-2; 7 positions match TRBD1. Germline V lookup: CDR1 SGHDT, CDR2 YYEEEE. The CDR3 is 15 amino acids. The V gene end was trimmed by 0 bases and the J gene end by 6 bases; junction bases not matched to a gene: 8. CDR3 DNA: TGTGCCAGCAGCTTGGTTGACAGGGTCGCAAATGGCTACACCTTC. Residues: CASSLVDRVANGYTF.

The chain joins TRBV4-2 to TRBJ2-7; D remains unclear. Germline CDR1 and CDR2: LGHNA and YNFKEQ. The V and J ends lost 2 bases and 4 bases respectively, with 9 bases between them. The CDR3 is 13 amino acids. The CDR3 region is CASSQLGSYEQYF. The CDR3 DNA sequence: TGTGCCAGCAGCCAACTAGGATCTTACGAGCAGTACTTC.

This clone was counted once. The junction and the germline gene differ at one end; a read error may be behind it. The chain links TRBV6-1 to TRBJ2-6; no clear D gene. Germline V gene data show CDR1 as MNHNS and CDR2 as SASEGT. The CDR3 is 17 residues long. Here the CDR3 reads CASREGTRYTGANVLTF. The CDR3 DNA follows: TGTGCCAGCAGAGAAGGTACCAGATACACTGGGGCCAACGTCCTGACTTTC.

A note on this clone: Germline is not matched at one junction end, which may reflect a read error. This chain uses TRBV5-8 with TRBJ2-7; a possible D gene is TRBD1 (8 bases). This CDR3 is 14 amino acids long. Looked up from germline, CDR1 is SGHTS and CDR2 is YDEGEE. The DNA of the CDR3 is TGTGCCAGCAGCTTATACGGGGGGACAGGCGGTGGACGCTTC. Residues: CASSLYGGTGGGRF.

The chain is built from TRBV15 and TRBJ2-3; the D gene is possibly TRBD1 (5 bases). The CDR3 is 14 amino acids. Trimming removed 1 base at V and 5 bases at J, with 10 bases between. From germline, CDR1 is LNHNV and CDR2 YYDKDF (reference sequence). This CDR3 is CATSRVQGEDTQYF. The CDR3 coding sequence is TGTGCCACCAGCAGAGTTCAGGGCGAAGATACGCAGTATTTT.

The chain carries TRBV10-3 and TRBJ2-3; D remains ambiguous. This CDR3 spans 15 amino acids. From germline, CDR1 is ENHRY and CDR2 SYGVKD. V shed 0 bases and J shed 2 bases, with 9 bases lying between them. The CDR3 region has the DNA TGTGCCATCAGTGAGTCCCTAGATGACACAGATACGCAGTATTTT. It is translated as CAISESLDDTDTQYF.

This clone was recorded once. The chain joins TRBV10-3 to TRBJ2-5, with 8 bases identical to TRBD1. Trimming took 11 bases from V and 5 from J; bases not matched to a gene: 16. The germline CDR1 and CDR2 sequences are ENHRY and SYGVKD. The CDR3 covers 15 residues. The CDR3 DNA follows: TGTGCCTCCGGGGACAGGCCCCGGGGAGGCGAGACCCAGTACTTC. Residues: CASGDRPRGGETQYF.

The chain is built from TRBV7-8 and TRBJ2-7; D gene unclear. Germline CDR1 is SGHVS and CDR2 is FQNEAQ. The CDR3 totals 16 residues. Trimming removed 2 bases from V and 3 bases from J, with 17 bases in between. DNA of the CDR3: TGTGCCAGCAGCTTAACGCGCCTCTACCCCAACTACGAGCAGTACTTC. It translates to CASSLTRLYPNYEQYF.

This clone has just one count. The gene calls are TRBV28 and TRBJ1-2; TRBD1 might be the D (5 bases). The V gene's germline CDR1 is MDHEN and CDR2 SYDVKM. The CDR3 runs to 12 residues. In nucleotides, the CDR3 is TGTGCTTCGAACGGGGGGTTCTATGGCTACACCTTC. Its protein is CASNGGFYGYTF.

V gene TRBV6-6 combines with J gene TRBJ1-2; D gene uncertain. This CDR3 contains 13 residues. Germline loops: CDR1 MNHNY, CDR2 SVGAGI (reference sequence). The ends were cut back, 6 bases at V and 5 bases at J, with 13 bases in the middle. Here the CDR3 DNA reads TGTGCCAGCAGCTCCGGGGTATTTTATGGCTACACCTTC. Protein: CASSSGVFYGYTF.

This clone occurred once. The rearrangement uses TRBV10-3 and TRBJ1-3; 10 nucleotides match TRBD1. This CDR3 contains 14 residues. J was trimmed by 7 bases and V by 5 bases; bases with no gene match: 5. The germline gives CDR1 ENHRY, CDR2 SYGVKD. The CDR3 DNA reads TGTGCCATCAGTCCCGGGACAGGGGCGAACACCATATATTTT. Translating it yields CAISPGTGANTIYF.

This sequence joins TRBV5-4 and TRBJ1-1; D call uncertain. The CDR3 is 15 amino acids. V was cut by 0 bases and J by 4 bases, with 13 bases left in between. The germline V gene has CDR1 SGHNT and CDR2 YYREEE (reference sequence). The CDR3 protein is CASSLERGVVTEAFF. In DNA form, the CDR3 reads TGTGCCAGCAGCTTGGAGAGAGGTGTAGTCACTGAAGCTTTCTTT.

This clone was found once. The chain uses TRBV5-6 and TRBJ2-2, with 8 bases identical to TRBD2. The CDR3 has 16 residues. Looked up from germline, CDR1 is SGHDT and CDR2 is YYEEEE. V lost 3 bases to trimming and J lost 7 bases; unmatched junction nucleotides: 11. CDR3: CASSSSGLAVFGELFF. The CDR3 DNA sequence: TGTGCCAGCAGCTCATCCGGACTAGCTGTGTTCGGGGAGCTGTTTTTT.

The CDR3 nucleotides read TGTGCCAGCAGTTACCTTCTAGCGGGCCTATACAATGAGCAGTTCTTC. Residues: CASSYLLAGLYNEQFF. The chain has TRBV6-5 and TRBJ2-1, with 8 bases identical to TRBD2. The CDR3 spans 16 residues. Germline CDR1 MNHEY, CDR2 SVGAGI. The V segment lost 2 bases and the J segment 4 bases; nucleotides outside the gene matches: 7.

The CDR3 DNA sequence: TGTGCCAGCAGCGTGGGACCCGACAGGGGCTACGAGCAGTACTTC. Amino acid sequence: CASSVGPDRGYEQYF. The chain couples TRBV11-2 to TRBJ2-7; 8 nucleotides agree with TRBD1. Germline lookup yields CDR1 SGHAT and CDR2 FQNNGV. This CDR3 has 15 amino acids. V gave up 5 bases and J gave up 3 bases; unmatched junction bases: 9.